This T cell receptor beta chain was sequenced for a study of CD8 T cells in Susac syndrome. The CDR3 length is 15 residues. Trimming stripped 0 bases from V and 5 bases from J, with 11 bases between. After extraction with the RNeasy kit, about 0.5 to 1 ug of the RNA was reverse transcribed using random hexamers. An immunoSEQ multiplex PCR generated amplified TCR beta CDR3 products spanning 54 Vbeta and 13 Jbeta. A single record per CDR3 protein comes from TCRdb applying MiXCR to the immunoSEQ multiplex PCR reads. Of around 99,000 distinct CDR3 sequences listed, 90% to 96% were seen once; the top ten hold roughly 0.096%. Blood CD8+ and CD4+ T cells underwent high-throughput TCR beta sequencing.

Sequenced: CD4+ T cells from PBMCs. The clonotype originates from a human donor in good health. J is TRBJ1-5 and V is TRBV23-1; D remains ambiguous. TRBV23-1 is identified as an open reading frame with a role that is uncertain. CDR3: CASSQSIPRDQPQHF. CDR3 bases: TGCGCCAGCAGTCAATCGATTCCAAGGGATCAGCCCCAGCATTTT.